Listed below are T cell receptor beta chains from one sample, sequenced in a study of shared clonotypes between healthy human individuals. Only in-frame clones appear in the TCRdb table, and some are missing; sequencing was by immunoSEQ multiplex PCR. The table includes fewer than 1.8 million clones, roughly 98.5% detected once. Sample: naive CD4+ T cells sorted from blood. All receptors come from a man younger than 45 in good health. Each CDR3 is given with its conserved first and last residue. Each record gives: clone size, V gene, J gene, CDR3 length, D gene, CDR3 protein, CDR3 DNA. A D gene is named only where the DNA matches it firmly. Rows may omit the clone size; those that give it use once, few, many or a size class.

abundance: -; v_gene: TRBV2; j_gene: TRBJ2-7; len: 14; d_gene: TRBD1; CDR3aa: CASSRDRASYEQYF; CDR3nt: TGTGCCAGCAGCCGGGACAGGGCGTCCTACGAGCAGTACTTC
abundance: -; v_gene: TRBV28; j_gene: TRBJ1-4; len: 11; d_gene: -; CDR3aa: CASLGAGVLFF; CDR3nt: TGTGCCAGTCTTGGGGCAGGGGTTTTGTTTTTT
abundance: -; v_gene: TRBV9; j_gene: TRBJ2-7; len: 16; d_gene: -; CDR3aa: CASSVAQFGQPYEQYF; CDR3nt: TGTGCCAGCAGCGTAGCTCAATTTGGACAGCCCTACGAGCAGTACTTC
abundance: -; v_gene: TRBV6-1; j_gene: TRBJ1-5; len: 14; d_gene: -; CDR3aa: CASSRSGGTEPQHF; CDR3nt: TGTGCCAGCTCCCGTTCCGGGGGCACGGAGCCCCAGCATTTT
abundance: -; v_gene: TRBV5-4; j_gene: TRBJ2-5; len: 15; d_gene: TRBD2; CDR3aa: CASSLAWAGVETQYF; CDR3nt: TGTGCCAGCAGCTTGGCCTGGGCGGGAGTGGAGACCCAGTACTTC
abundance: once; v_gene: TRBV5-1; j_gene: TRBJ2-2; len: 14; d_gene: TRBD2; CDR3aa: CASSESGVTGELFF; CDR3nt: TGCGCCAGCAGCGAAAGCGGGGTAACCGGGGAGCTGTTTTTT
abundance: -; v_gene: TRBV4-3; j_gene: TRBJ2-1; len: 15; d_gene: -; CDR3aa: CASSDRGGSYNEQFF; CDR3nt: TGCGCCAGCAGTGATCGTGGCGGCTCCTACAATGAGCAGTTCTTC
abundance: -; v_gene: TRBV6-4; j_gene: TRBJ2-3; len: 17; d_gene: TRBD2; CDR3aa: CASSARGTSGSTDTQYF; CDR3nt: TGTGCCAGCAGTGCACGGGGGACTAGCGGTAGCACAGATACGCAGTATTTT
abundance: -; v_gene: TRBV11-1; j_gene: TRBJ2-5; len: 16; d_gene: -; CDR3aa: CASRRSRGLKMETQYF; CDR3nt: TGTGCCAGCAGGAGGTCCAGGGGCCTAAAAATGGAGACCCAGTACTTC
abundance: -; v_gene: TRBV28; j_gene: TRBJ2-1; len: 14; d_gene: TRBD1; CDR3aa: CASISWDSSNEQFF; CDR3nt: TGTGCCAGCATAAGTTGGGACAGCTCCAATGAGCAGTTCTTC
abundance: -; v_gene: TRBV10-1; j_gene: TRBJ2-7; len: 16; d_gene: TRBD2; CDR3aa: CASSELRASGDYEQYF; CDR3nt: TGCGCCAGCAGTGAGCTAAGGGCTAGCGGGGACTACGAGCAGTACTTC
abundance: -; v_gene: TRBV7-9; j_gene: TRBJ2-6; len: 16; d_gene: -; CDR3aa: CASSDRLSSGANVLTF; CDR3nt: TGTGCCAGCAGCGATCGTCTGAGCTCTGGGGCCAACGTCCTGACTTTC
abundance: once; v_gene: TRBV7-2; j_gene: TRBJ1-2; len: 16; d_gene: -; CDR3aa: CASSLDFGRVDYGYTF; CDR3nt: TGTGCCAGCAGCTTAGACTTCGGCAGGGTTGACTATGGCTACACCTTC
abundance: -; v_gene: TRBV5-6; j_gene: TRBJ2-7; len: 19; d_gene: TRBD2; CDR3aa: CASSFIGLAGGSISYEQYF; CDR3nt: TGTGCCAGCAGCTTCATTGGACTAGCGGGAGGGTCCATCTCCTACGAGCAGTACTTC
abundance: -; v_gene: TRBV4-3; j_gene: TRBJ2-7; len: 16; d_gene: TRBD2; CDR3aa: CASSQVSGSNTYEQYF; CDR3nt: TGCGCCAGCAGCCAAGTTAGCGGGAGCAATACCTACGAGCAGTACTTC
abundance: once; v_gene: TRBV2; j_gene: TRBJ2-7; len: 14; d_gene: -; CDR3aa: CASSGLVWSSEQYF; CDR3nt: TGTGCCAGCAGTGGGCTAGTATGGAGTTCCGAGCAGTACTTC
abundance: -; v_gene: TRBV28; j_gene: TRBJ2-5; len: 12; d_gene: -; CDR3aa: CASNIRWETQYF; CDR3nt: TGTGCCAGCAACATTCGGTGGGAGACCCAGTACTTC
abundance: -; v_gene: TRBV2; j_gene: TRBJ1-5; len: 13; d_gene: -; CDR3aa: CASSWRGYQPQHF; CDR3nt: TGTGCCAGCAGTTGGAGAGGGTACCAGCCCCAGCATTTT
abundance: few; v_gene: TRBV9; j_gene: TRBJ2-1; len: 16; d_gene: TRBD2; CDR3aa: CASSVDRLAGYNEQFF; CDR3nt: TGTGCCAGCAGCGTAGATCGACTAGCGGGGTACAATGAGCAGTTCTTC
abundance: -; v_gene: TRBV5-1; j_gene: TRBJ2-3; len: 16; d_gene: TRBD2; CDR3aa: CASKLAGGPFTDTQYF; CDR3nt: TGCGCCAGCAAATTAGCGGGAGGGCCATTCACAGATACGCAGTATTTT
abundance: -; v_gene: TRBV28; j_gene: TRBJ2-7; len: 12; d_gene: -; CDR3aa: CASSLGFLEQYF; CDR3nt: TGTGCCAGCAGTTTAGGATTCCTCGAGCAGTACTTC
abundance: -; v_gene: TRBV7-8; j_gene: TRBJ2-2; len: 15; d_gene: TRBD2; CDR3aa: CASSVGRVGTGELFF; CDR3nt: TGTGCCAGCAGCGTAGGGAGGGTTGGGACCGGGGAGCTGTTTTTT
abundance: -; v_gene: TRBV7-9; j_gene: TRBJ2-3; len: 16; d_gene: TRBD2; CDR3aa: CASSLATSGSSDTQYF; CDR3nt: TGTGCCAGCAGCTTAGCCACTAGCGGGAGTTCAGATACGCAGTATTTT
abundance: -; v_gene: TRBV5-1; j_gene: TRBJ2-3; len: 16; d_gene: -; CDR3aa: CASSETGGIYTDTQYF; CDR3nt: TGCGCCAGCAGCGAGACTGGCGGGATCTACACAGATACGCAGTATTTT
abundance: -; v_gene: TRBV10-3; j_gene: TRBJ2-7; len: 11; d_gene: -; CDR3aa: CAISGGRGQYF; CDR3nt: TGTGCCATCAGCGGGGGGCGCGGGCAGTACTTC
abundance: -; v_gene: TRBV7-2; j_gene: TRBJ2-3; len: 13; d_gene: -; CDR3aa: CASSSGSTDTQYF; CDR3nt: TGTGCCAGCAGCTCCGGGAGCACAGATACGCAGTATTTT
abundance: -; v_gene: TRBV11-1; j_gene: TRBJ2-3; len: 17; d_gene: TRBD2; CDR3aa: CASSLRTSGISTDTQYF; CDR3nt: TGTGCCAGCAGCTTACGGACTAGCGGGATAAGCACAGATACGCAGTATTTT
abundance: -; v_gene: TRBV2; j_gene: TRBJ2-3; len: 11; d_gene: TRBD2; CDR3aa: CASTSGDTQYF; CDR3nt: TGTGCCAGCACTAGCGGCGATACGCAGTATTTT
abundance: -; v_gene: TRBV10-3; j_gene: TRBJ2-5; len: 13; d_gene: TRBD1; CDR3aa: CAIADRDAETQYF; CDR3nt: TGTGCCATCGCAGACAGGGATGCGGAGACCCAGTACTTC
abundance: -; v_gene: TRBV6-5; j_gene: TRBJ1-1; len: 13; d_gene: -; CDR3aa: CASRMSGGTEAFF; CDR3nt: TGTGCCAGCAGGATGAGTGGAGGAACTGAAGCTTTCTTT
abundance: -; v_gene: TRBV14; j_gene: TRBJ2-1; len: 13; d_gene: -; CDR3aa: CASKSITSSEQFF; CDR3nt: TGTGCCAGCAAAAGCATAACTAGCAGTGAGCAGTTCTTC
abundance: -; v_gene: TRBV28; j_gene: TRBJ1-4; len: 14; d_gene: -; CDR3aa: CATNFQGVYEKLFF; CDR3nt: TGTGCCACCAACTTCCAGGGTGTGTATGAAAAACTGTTTTTT
abundance: -; v_gene: TRBV13; j_gene: TRBJ2-7; len: 19; d_gene: TRBD2; CDR3aa: CASSPMRMGLAGGGYEQYF; CDR3nt: TGTGCCAGCAGCCCAATGAGGATGGGACTAGCGGGAGGGGGGTACGAGCAGTACTTC
abundance: once; v_gene: TRBV7-2; j_gene: TRBJ2-6; len: 15; d_gene: -; CDR3aa: CASSKDPSGANVLTF; CDR3nt: TGTGCCAGCAGCAAGGACCCCTCTGGGGCCAACGTCCTGACTTTC
abundance: -; v_gene: TRBV28; j_gene: TRBJ2-1; len: 10; d_gene: -; CDR3aa: CASRNVEQFF; CDR3nt: TGTGCCAGCAGAAACGTTGAGCAGTTCTTC
abundance: -; v_gene: TRBV7-9; j_gene: TRBJ2-7; len: 14; d_gene: -; CDR3aa: CASKQGPGWEEQYF; CDR3nt: TGTGCCAGCAAGCAGGGTCCCGGATGGGAGGAGCAGTACTTC
abundance: -; v_gene: TRBV30; j_gene: TRBJ2-1; len: 15; d_gene: -; CDR3aa: CAWRLGGTHPDEQFF; CDR3nt: TGTGCCTGGAGGTTGGGCGGGACCCATCCGGATGAGCAGTTCTTC
abundance: -; v_gene: TRBV19; j_gene: TRBJ2-1; len: 14; d_gene: -; CDR3aa: CASSPQRTYNEQFF; CDR3nt: TGTGCCAGTAGTCCCCAGCGGACCTACAATGAGCAGTTCTTC
abundance: few; v_gene: TRBV5-1; j_gene: TRBJ1-5; len: 17; d_gene: TRBD1; CDR3aa: CASSATGTGGNNQPQHF; CDR3nt: TGCGCCAGCAGCGCAACCGGGACAGGGGGCAACAATCAGCCCCAGCATTTT
abundance: -; v_gene: TRBV9; j_gene: TRBJ2-1; len: 17; d_gene: TRBD2; CDR3aa: CASSVVGTSRPYNEQFF; CDR3nt: TGTGCCAGCAGCGTAGTTGGGACTAGCCGCCCCTACAATGAGCAGTTCTTC
abundance: -; v_gene: TRBV5-6; j_gene: TRBJ1-1; len: 15; d_gene: -; CDR3aa: CASSLYQNMNTEAFF; CDR3nt: TGTGCCAGCAGCTTGTATCAAAATATGAACACTGAAGCTTTCTTT
abundance: -; v_gene: TRBV18; j_gene: TRBJ1-3; len: 14; d_gene: -; CDR3aa: CASSPYGVGNTIYF; CDR3nt: TGTGCCAGCTCACCATATGGTGTTGGAAACACCATATATTTT
abundance: -; v_gene: TRBV29-1; j_gene: TRBJ2-7; len: 13; d_gene: -; CDR3aa: CSVVARVSYEQYF; CDR3nt: TGCAGCGTTGTGGCCAGGGTATCCTACGAGCAGTACTTC
abundance: once; v_gene: TRBV5-1; j_gene: TRBJ2-4; len: 15; d_gene: TRBD2; CDR3aa: CASSFLAGASGIQYF; CDR3nt: TGCGCCAGCAGCTTTTTAGCGGGAGCCAGTGGCATTCAGTACTTC
abundance: -; v_gene: TRBV6-5; j_gene: TRBJ2-1; len: 15; d_gene: -; CDR3aa: CASSYQPRGYNEQFF; CDR3nt: TGTGCCAGCAGTTACCAACCGAGGGGGTACAATGAGCAGTTCTTC
abundance: -; v_gene: TRBV7-2; j_gene: TRBJ2-1; len: 15; d_gene: -; CDR3aa: CASSFTSVKGNEQFF; CDR3nt: TGTGCCAGCAGCTTTACAAGCGTGAAAGGCAATGAGCAGTTCTTC
abundance: once; v_gene: TRBV7-2; j_gene: TRBJ2-3; len: 17; d_gene: TRBD2; CDR3aa: CASSTGLAGLATDTQYF; CDR3nt: TGTGCCAGCAGCACGGGACTAGCGGGATTAGCCACAGATACGCAGTATTTT
abundance: -; v_gene: TRBV28; j_gene: TRBJ2-2; len: 12; d_gene: -; CDR3aa: CASSIETGELFF; CDR3nt: TGTGCCAGCAGTATTGAAACCGGGGAGCTGTTTTTT
abundance: -; v_gene: TRBV5-1; j_gene: TRBJ2-1; len: 20; d_gene: -; CDR3aa: CASSLGRPTPRLSSYNEQFF; CDR3nt: TGCGCCAGCAGCTTGGGGCGCCCAACCCCACGCCTTAGCTCCTACAATGAGCAGTTCTTC
abundance: -; v_gene: TRBV7-9; j_gene: TRBJ2-2; len: 14; d_gene: TRBD2; CDR3aa: CASGRLAGAGELFF; CDR3nt: TGTGCCAGCGGGAGACTAGCGGGAGCCGGGGAGCTGTTTTTT
abundance: -; v_gene: TRBV5-8; j_gene: TRBJ2-1; len: 17; d_gene: -; CDR3aa: CASSLGPGSELLNEQFF; CDR3nt: TGTGCCAGCAGCTTGGGCCCCGGTAGCGAACTACTCAATGAGCAGTTCTTC
abundance: -; v_gene: TRBV7-9; j_gene: TRBJ1-4; len: 15; d_gene: -; CDR3aa: CASSSLGRGQEKLFF; CDR3nt: TGTGCCAGCAGCTCGCTCGGCCGGGGGCAGGAAAAACTGTTTTTT
abundance: -; v_gene: TRBV19; j_gene: TRBJ1-1; len: 14; d_gene: -; CDR3aa: CASRTIGWNTEAFF; CDR3nt: TGTGCCAGTAGGACGATTGGATGGAACACTGAAGCTTTCTTT
abundance: -; v_gene: TRBV5-1; j_gene: TRBJ2-5; len: 13; d_gene: -; CDR3aa: CASNTGQGETQYF; CDR3nt: TGCGCCAGCAACACAGGACAAGGGGAGACCCAGTACTTC
abundance: -; v_gene: TRBV28; j_gene: TRBJ1-1; len: 11; d_gene: -; CDR3aa: CASGVGTEAFF; CDR3nt: TGTGCCAGCGGCGTTGGGACTGAAGCTTTCTTT
abundance: -; v_gene: TRBV9; j_gene: TRBJ2-3; len: 15; d_gene: TRBD2; CDR3aa: CASSVLSGLTDTQYF; CDR3nt: TGTGCCAGCAGCGTCCTTAGCGGGCTCACAGATACGCAGTATTTT
abundance: -; v_gene: TRBV6-5; j_gene: TRBJ1-4; len: 13; d_gene: -; CDR3aa: CASSLGRFEKLFF; CDR3nt: TGTGCCAGCAGTCTGGGACGGTTTGAAAAACTGTTTTTT
abundance: -; v_gene: TRBV28; j_gene: TRBJ2-7; len: 14; d_gene: TRBD1; CDR3aa: CASHSPGQGYEQYF; CDR3nt: TGTGCCAGCCATTCCCCGGGACAGGGCTACGAGCAGTACTTC
abundance: -; v_gene: TRBV6-6; j_gene: TRBJ2-1; len: 15; d_gene: -; CDR3aa: CASSYYEPSYNEQFF; CDR3nt: TGTGCCAGCAGTTACTATGAACCCTCCTACAATGAGCAGTTCTTC
abundance: -; v_gene: TRBV5-4; j_gene: TRBJ2-2; len: 15; d_gene: TRBD2; CDR3aa: CASSQTGLRTGELFF; CDR3nt: TGTGCCAGCAGCCAGACGGGACTAAGGACCGGGGAGCTGTTTTTT